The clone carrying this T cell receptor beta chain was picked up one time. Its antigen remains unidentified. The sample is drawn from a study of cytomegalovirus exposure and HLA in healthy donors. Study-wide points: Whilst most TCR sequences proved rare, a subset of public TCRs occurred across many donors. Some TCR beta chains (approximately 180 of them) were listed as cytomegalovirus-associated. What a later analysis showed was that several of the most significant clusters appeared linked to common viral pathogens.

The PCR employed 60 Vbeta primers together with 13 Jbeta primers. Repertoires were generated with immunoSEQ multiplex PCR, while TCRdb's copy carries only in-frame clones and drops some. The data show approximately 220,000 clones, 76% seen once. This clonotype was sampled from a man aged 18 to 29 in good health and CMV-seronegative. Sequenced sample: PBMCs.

This CDR3 is CASSPTSGRAGELFF. In DNA form, the CDR3 reads TGTGCCAGCAGTCCAACTAGCGGGAGGGCCGGGGAGCTGTTTTTT. The chain couples TRBV6-5 to TRBJ2-2; 13 positions agree with TRBD2. Unmatched junction bases numbered 3, after V lost 5 bases and J lost 6 bases. Germline V lookup: CDR1 MNHEY, CDR2 SVGAGI. This CDR3 has 15 residues.